These 18 T cell receptor beta chains came from one sample sequenced in a study of spatial heterogeneity in lung cancer. Via MiXCR, TCRdb re-called the 5' RACE reads, giving one row per CDR3 protein. The profile shows 70,000 to 90,000 distinct CDR3 sequences, less than 15% of them singletons. The time point here: sample taken at primary tumor resection. Frozen PBMC, nontumor lung or tumor provided whole RNA, which was sequenced unsorted. Specimen: PBMCs, collected at surgery. The receptors originated from a male donor with early-stage non-small cell lung cancer.

This chain links TRBV3-2 with TRBJ2-1; the D segment call TRBD2 is taken from the table without a DNA check. TRBV3-2 is a pseudogene locus. The CDR3 is 17 residues long. This CDR3 reads CASSRDRWTSGSNEQFF. The CDR3 DNA reads as TGTGCCAGCAGCCGGGACCGCTGGACTAGCGGGAGCAATGAGCAGTTCTTC.

The chain uses TRBV24-1 and TRBJ2-5, with D perhaps matching TRBD1 (5 bases). The length of the CDR3 is 15 residues. CDR1 and CDR2 from the germline V gene are KGHDR and SFDVKD. V was trimmed by 3 bases and J by 1 base, leaving 11 bases between them. The CDR3 loop reads CATSDPQGPQETQYF. CDR3 coding DNA: TGTGCCACCAGTGATCCTCAGGGTCCCCAAGAGACCCAGTACTTC.

This chain uses TRBV5-6 with TRBJ2-5, with 8 bases matching TRBD1. Germline V gene data show CDR1 as SGHDT and CDR2 as YYEEEE. V gave up 4 bases and J gave up 6 bases; unmatched junction bases: 5. CDR3 length: 13 residues. CDR3 nucleotides: TGTGCCAGCAGCGGGAGGACAGGGAAGACCCAGTACTTC. Protein sequence: CASSGRTGKTQYF. The whole variable domain, filled in from reference TRBV5-6 and TRBJ2-5, reads DAGVTQSPTHLIKTRGQQVTLRCSPKSGHDTVSWYQQALGQGPQFIFQYYEEEERQRGNFPDRFSGHQFPNYSSELNVNALLLGDSALYLCASSGRTGKTQYFGPGTRLLVL.

This clonotype showed up just a few times. J is TRBJ2-6 and V is TRBV5-4; the D gene is possibly TRBD1 (5 bases). The CDR3 length is 18 residues. V gave up 0 bases and J gave up 1 base, with 14 bases separating them. The germline V gene encodes CDR1 SGHNT and CDR2 YYREEE (reference sequence). The CDR3 sequence: CASSLAGRAASGANVLTF. CDR3 sequence (DNA): TGTGCCAGCAGCTTGGCGGGCAGGGCGGCTTCTGGGGCCAACGTCCTGACTTTC.

This clonotype turned up a few times. V usage is TRBV10-3 and J usage is TRBJ2-1; possibly TRBD2 for D (6 bases). Trimming took 6 bases from V and 6 from J, leaving 18 bases between them. The germline CDR1 and CDR2 sequences are ENHRY and SYGVKD. The CDR3 contains 15 residues. The CDR3 DNA is TGTGCCATCAGAATAGCAAGCCCGGGAGTCAATGAGCAGTTCTTC. Translating gives CAIRIASPGVNEQFF.

This chain connects TRBV18 to TRBJ2-1; D is possibly TRBD1 or TRBD2 (5 bases each). V lost 3 bases, J lost 5 bases, and 17 bases lay in between. Germline CDR1 reads KGHSH; CDR2 reads LQKENI. CDR3 size: 16 residues. The CDR3 region is CASSPSIWQGDNEQFF. The CDR3 bases are TGTGCCAGCTCACCCAGCATTTGGCAGGGAGACAATGAGCAGTTCTTC.

A few counts support this clonotype. This chain joins TRBV28 and TRBJ1-4, with D perhaps TRBD1 (6 bases). Trimming removed 5 bases from V and 14 bases from J, with 12 bases in between. CDR3 length equals 11 residues. The germline gives CDR1 MDHEN, CDR2 SYDVKM. The CDR3 here is CASSTPGDLFF. DNA of the CDR3: TGTGCCAGCAGTACCCCAGGGGACCTGTTTTTT.

The rearrangement joins TRBV12-3 or TRBV12-4 to TRBJ1-4, with 7 bases lining up with TRBD1. V was pared by 3 bases and J by 5 bases, with 6 bases of the junction left unmatched. This CDR3 has 15 residues. CDR3 protein: CASSLRQGLNEKLFF. The CDR3, as DNA: TGTGCCAGCAGTTTGAGACAGGGACTAAATGAAAAACTGTTTTTT.

This clonotype was found a few times. The rearrangement joins TRBV10-3 to TRBJ2-1; D may match TRBD1 or TRBD2 (5 bases each). The CDR3 length is 16 residues. CDR1 and CDR2 (germline): ENHRY, SYGVKD. V gave up 3 bases and J gave up 0 bases, with 12 bases separating them. The CDR3: CAISDTGQISYNEQFF. In DNA, the CDR3 is TGTGCCATCAGTGACACGGGGCAGATCTCCTACAATGAGCAGTTCTTC.

This clonotype was seen ten or more times. The chain links TRBV5-1 to TRBJ2-1; D remains unclear. Germline-derived CDR1 and CDR2 are SGHRS and YFSETQ. The V and J ends lost 4 bases and 10 bases respectively, with 24 bases between them. This CDR3 has 16 residues. The CDR3 DNA is TGCGCCAGCAGCCTCAGGAGTGGTCGGATCGGAAACGAGCAGTTCTTC. Translation gives CASSLRSGRIGNEQFF. The variable domain in full, completed from reference TRBV5-1 and TRBJ2-1, reads KAGVTQTPRYLIKTRGQQVTLSCSPISGHRSVSWYQQTPGQGLQFLFEYFSETQRNKGNFPGRFSGRQFSNSRSEMNVSTLELGDSALYLCASSLRSGRIGNEQFFGPGTRLTVL.

This clonotype appeared a few times. The CDR3 bases are TGCAGCGTTGTCATTAATGGAAACACCATATATTTT. This encodes CSVVINGNTIYF. The chain joins TRBV29-1 to TRBJ1-3; D not certain. The germline V gene has CDR1 SQVTM and CDR2 ANQGSEA. The V end lost 4 bases, the J end lost 3 bases, and 7 bases lay between the germline ends. CDR3 size: 12 residues.

This clonotype came up a few times. J is TRBJ1-4 and V is TRBV6-5; 9 bases line up with TRBD1. Germline values: CDR1 MNHEY, CDR2 SVGAGI. The CDR3 spans 18 residues. J was trimmed by 0 bases and V by 10 bases; bases with no gene match: 15. The CDR3 loop reads CAILRRRDRAATNEKLFF. CDR3 sequence (DNA): TGTGCCATCCTACGACGCCGGGACAGGGCTGCAACTAATGAAAAACTGTTTTTT.

This clonotype appeared many times. The rearrangement joins TRBV4-1 to TRBJ2-4; weak D call: TRBD2 (6 bases). Germline CDR1 and CDR2: MGHRA and YSYEKL. The CDR3 covers 16 residues. Deletions cut 0 bases from V and 0 bases from J, with 9 bases between. The CDR3 DNA sequence: TGCGCCAGCAGCCAAGATGGGGGGTTAGCCAAAAACATTCAGTACTTC. Translating it yields CASSQDGGLAKNIQYF.

This clonotype was counted only a few times. The chain couples TRBV9 to TRBJ2-3; either TRBD1 or TRBD2 may fit D (5 bases each). Germline loops: CDR1 SGDLS, CDR2 YYNGEE. V lost 4 bases to trimming and J lost 6 bases, with 9 bases between them. This CDR3 has 12 residues. CDR3 DNA sequence: TGTGCCAGCAGCCCCTGGGGGGATACGCAGTATTTT. It translates to CASSPWGDTQYF.

This clonotype was observed a few times. The V and J genes are TRBV10-3 and TRBJ1-6; 7 bases match TRBD1. J gave up 7 bases and V 6 bases, and 12 bases lay outside the gene matches. This CDR3 is 16 amino acids long. The V gene's germline CDR1 is ENHRY and CDR2 SYGVKD. The CDR3 DNA reads TGTGCCATCAGAGGAATCCGGGACAGCCTGAATTCACCCCTCCACTTT. This codes for CAIRGIRDSLNSPLHF.

There are a few counts of this clonotype. The chain links TRBV2 to TRBJ2-5; D is ambiguous. Between the trimmed V and J ends, which lost 6 bases and 5 bases, there was a span of 7 bases. CDR1 and CDR2 from the germline V gene are SNHLY and FYNNEI. This CDR3 is 11 amino acids long. The CDR3 is CASRALETQYF. CDR3 DNA: TGTGCCAGCAGGGCCTTGGAGACCCAGTACTTC.

This clonotype was observed at least ten times. This chain joins TRBV14 and TRBJ2-5; D not certain. Germline loops: CDR1 SGHDN, CDR2 FVKESK. Trimming stripped 0 bases from V and 7 bases from J, with 9 bases between. The CDR3 has 13 residues. CDR3: CASSQDLVGTQYF. DNA for the CDR3: TGTGCCAGCAGCCAAGATCTAGTCGGGACCCAGTACTTC.

This clonotype has more than one count but fewer than ten. The chain employs TRBV6-6 and TRBJ1-2, with D hard to call. V dropped 6 bases and J dropped 0 bases, with 14 bases sitting between them. Per germline, CDR1 MNHNY and CDR2 SVGAGI (reference sequence). The CDR3 is made up of 15 amino acids. This CDR3 is CASSLKGGTNYGYTF. CDR3 DNA sequence: TGTGCCAGCAGCCTAAAGGGTGGGACTAACTATGGCTACACCTTC.